Below, one TCR beta chain is given with its context. It lacks a known antigen. No much larger clone exists at a distance of one base, and base qualities are not known. What this sample's time point label stands for: week 23, last vaccination. Every vaccine dose consisted of 300 ug of a 20-mer mutant IDH1 peptide in Montanide, administered subcutaneously together with topical imiquimod. Newly diagnosed WHO grade 3 or 4 IDH1-mutant astrocytomas showing loss of nuclear ATRX were present in the donors. The samples were drawn from NOA16, a multicentre, single-arm, open-label phase I trial in Germany that tested a mutant IDH1 peptide vaccine in humans for the first time. The DNeasy Blood and Tissue Kit was used to extract genomic DNA from EDTA blood for TCRB sequencing. The sample is drawn from a study of a mutant IDH1 vaccine in newly diagnosed glioma (dated by TCRdb to the early 2020s). For context, the study as a whole: Patients were given eight vaccinations, in weeks 1, 3, 5, 7, 11, 15, 19 and 23, which matched visits V03 through V10. Before enrollment, patients had received standard therapy of radiotherapy alone, temozolomide alone, or radiochemotherapy with temozolomide; most received the combination. Of the roughly 33 treated patients, about 60% were male and approximately 40% were female, and the mean age was roughly 38 years. Vaccination began 4-6 weeks after radiotherapy alone, or alongside temozolomide cycles in the chemotherapy-containing groups. Peripheral blood was collected at six visits: V03 (baseline), V05, V07, V10, V12 and V13. Longitudinal TCRB deep sequencing was performed for roughly 25 treated patients wherever samples were available for exploratory analyses. Broad study findings and their caveats: Immune responses induced by the vaccine were seen in over 80% of patients across multiple MHC alleles. The authors stated that sample limitations prevented analyses of patient blood samples from being reproduced. No apparent relationship was observed between pseudoprogression and alterations in the top peripheral T cell clonotypes detected by TCRB sequencing. Availability determined which PBMC samples were chosen for TCRB deep sequencing.

Library preparation employed the immunoSEQ multiplex PCR assay. Following the manufacturer's protocol, the hsTCRB Kit was used to amplify rearranged TCR beta chain sequences. An Illumina MiSeq was used to sequence the TCRB libraries. Processing in the source paper ran as follows. The kit vendor's proprietary platform handled demultiplexing, trimming and gene mapping. TCRdb holds this immuneACCESS table with in-frame rearrangements only. Some clones are missing; in checked studies, unresolved V genes explain under half, and the rest has no known cause. That table furnishes V, J and clone size, whereas the DNA furnished D and trimming. The sample has around 56,000 clones on record, around 80% of them singletons. The top ten clonotypes cover approximately 8.1% of the sample. The CDR3 holds 15 amino acids from the cysteine to the phenylalanine. CDR3 DNA is the only sequence kept; it has 45 bases, read in frame from the first base. CDR1 and CDR2, looked up from the germline V gene, are SGDLS and YYNGEE. Trimming takes 4 bases from V and 2 bases from J, and the germline ends sit 13 bases apart.

The source of this sequence is a woman in her 40s with glioma. Some clones in this sample may be carry-over from other donors' samples. The sequenced sample was PBMCs, obtained from a glioma patient whose treatment included an IDH1 peptide vaccine. This receptor chain uses TRBV9 and TRBJ2-1; the D call could be TRBD1 or TRBD2, with each sharing 6 bases. The DNA sequence follows: TGTGCCAGCAGCCGGGTGGGGGGCGCCTACAATGAGCAGTTCTTC. Translated, it gives CASSRVGGAYNEQFF.